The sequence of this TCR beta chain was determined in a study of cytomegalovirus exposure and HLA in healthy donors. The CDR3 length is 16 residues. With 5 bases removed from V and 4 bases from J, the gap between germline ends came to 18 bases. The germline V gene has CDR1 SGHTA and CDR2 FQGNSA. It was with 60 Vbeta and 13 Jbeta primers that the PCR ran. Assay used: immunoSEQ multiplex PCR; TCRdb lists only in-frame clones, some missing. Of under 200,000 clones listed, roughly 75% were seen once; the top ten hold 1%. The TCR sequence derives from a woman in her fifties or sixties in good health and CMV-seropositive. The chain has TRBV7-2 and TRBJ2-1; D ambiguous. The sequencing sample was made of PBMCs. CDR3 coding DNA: TGTGCCAGCAGCCTAGATTTTGCGACTGGGTACAATGAGCAGTTCTTC. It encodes CASSLDFATGYNEQFF.